Sequencing of this T cell receptor beta chain was carried out in a study of cytomegalovirus exposure and HLA in healthy donors. Clones were read by immunoSEQ multiplex PCR, and TCRdb kept only the in-frame ones, dropping some. The table lists some 180,000 clones, roughly 81% of them singletons, with 0.95% to 1.5% in the top ten. Sequencing was carried out using PBMCs. This TCR came from a woman in her twenties or thirties in good health and CMV-seronegative.

The CDR3 DNA follows: TGTGCCAGCAGCTTAGGGCGAGGGACAGGATCCTACGAGCAGTACTTC. Its translation is CASSLGRGTGSYEQYF. The rearrangement joins TRBV7-2 to TRBJ2-7; TRBD1 matches 8 bases. The germline V gene encodes CDR1 SGHTA and CDR2 FQGNSA. Trimming removed 1 base from V and 1 base from J; junction bases left unmatched: 6. The CDR3 contains 16 residues.